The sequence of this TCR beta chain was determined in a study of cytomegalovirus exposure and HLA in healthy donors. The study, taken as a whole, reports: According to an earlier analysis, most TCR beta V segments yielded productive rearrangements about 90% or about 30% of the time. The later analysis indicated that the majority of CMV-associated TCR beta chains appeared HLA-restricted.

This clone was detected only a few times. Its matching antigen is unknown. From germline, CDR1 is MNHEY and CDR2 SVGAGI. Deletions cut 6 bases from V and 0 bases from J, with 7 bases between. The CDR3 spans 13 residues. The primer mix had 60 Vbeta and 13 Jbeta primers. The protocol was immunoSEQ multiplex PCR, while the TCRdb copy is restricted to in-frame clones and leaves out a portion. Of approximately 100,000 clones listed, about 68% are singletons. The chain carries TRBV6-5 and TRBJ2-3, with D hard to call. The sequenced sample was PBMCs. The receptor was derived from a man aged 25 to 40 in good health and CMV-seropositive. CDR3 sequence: CASSPHSTDTQYF. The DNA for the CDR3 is TGTGCCAGCAGCCCACACAGCACAGATACGCAGTATTTT.